The clone carrying this TCR beta chain has a count of ten or more. Its antigen is currently unknown. The sample belongs to a study of regulatory T cells in long-lasting Graves disease. HTBI primers from iRepertoire and Arm-PCR of CDR3 regions yielded the TCR beta libraries. A single record per CDR3 protein comes from TCRdb applying MiXCR to the multiplex PCR reads. The table records 450,000 to 650,000 distinct CDR3 sequences, around 15% of them present only once. Findings and caveats of the study: Tissue studied was limited to peripheral blood, excluding thyroid tissue.

The sample's time point: newly diagnosed GD, antithyroid drugs for less than 3 months. The TCR library was prepared using RNA isolated from PBMCs. These data were likewise used in another study, on T cells in Graves' hyperthyroidism and ophthalmopathy. According to that study: A first-round RT-PCR of the TCR CDR3 used the HTBI primer set.

The TCR was taken from a woman aged 35-65 years with Graves disease. The sample consisted of peripheral blood mononuclear cells (PBMCs), taken at new diagnosis, from a patient treated with antithyroid drugs.

CDR3 bases: TGTGCCAGCAGCCTCCGGTGGGGGGGAGCTTTCTTT. This gives the protein CASSLRWGGAFF. The J gene is TRBJ1-1, the V gene TRBV3-1; possibly TRBD1 for D (5 bases). Trimming pared 4 bases from V and 10 bases from J, leaving 13 bases between. This CDR3 has 12 residues. The V gene's germline CDR1 is LGHDT and CDR2 YNNKEL (reference sequence). Using reference TRBV3-1 and TRBJ1-1 for the parts outside the CDR3, the full variable domain is DTAVSQTPKYLVTQMGNDKSIKCEQNLGHDTMYWYKQDSKKFLKIMFSYNNKELIINETVPNRFSPKSPDKAHLNLHINSLELGDSAVYFCASSLRWGGAFFGQGTRLTVV.